One sample yielded the 10 T cell receptor beta chains listed below, sequenced in a study of cytomegalovirus exposure and HLA in healthy donors. The PCR used 60 Vbeta and 13 Jbeta primers. The repertoire was sequenced with immunoSEQ multiplex PCR; TCRdb's copy has only in-frame clones and lacks some. This sample's table has around 75,000 clones. Material for sequencing was PBMCs. The receptors originated from a man between 50 and 59 years old in good health and CMV-seropositive.

V is TRBV2 and J is TRBJ2-7; D might be TRBD1 (6 bases). Germline CDR1 is SNHLY and CDR2 is FYNNEI. The CDR3 has 13 amino acids. V shed 6 bases and J shed 7 bases, with 16 bases lying between them. The CDR3 nucleotides read TGTGCCAGCAGATCCGACAGGACGAGAGAGCAGTACTTC. This translates into CASRSDRTREQYF. Together with reference TRBV2 and TRBJ2-7, the CDR3 gives the full variable domain: EPEVTQTPSHQVTQMGQEVILRCVPISNHLYFYWYRQILGQKVEFLVSFYNNEISEKSEIFDDQFSVERPDGSNFTLKIRSTKLEDSAMYFCASRSDRTREQYFGPGTRLTVT.

The chain carries TRBV5-1 and TRBJ1-1; D call uncertain. Trimming shortened V by 0 bases and J by 7 bases, and 16 bases separated the two germline ends. From germline, CDR1 is SGHRS and CDR2 YFSETQ. The CDR3 contains 15 residues. CDR3 in amino acids: CASSLVSAEQSEAFF. In DNA, the CDR3 is TGCGCCAGCAGCTTGGTATCCGCTGAACAGAGTGAAGCTTTCTTT. The whole variable domain, filled in from reference TRBV5-1 and TRBJ1-1, reads KAGVTQTPRYLIKTRGQQVTLSCSPISGHRSVSWYQQTPGQGLQFLFEYFSETQRNKGNFPGRFSGRQFSNSRSEMNVSTLELGDSALYLCASSLVSAEQSEAFFGQGTRLTVV.

The chain joins TRBV4-1 to TRBJ2-3, with 8 bases matching TRBD2. This CDR3 comprises 17 residues. Germline V gives CDR1 MGHRA, CDR2 YSYEKL. V lost 4 bases and J lost 2; bases outside the gene matches: 11. This CDR3 reads CASSRIPGLADTDTQYF. Written as DNA, the CDR3 is TGCGCCAGCAGCCGAATCCCTGGACTAGCCGACACAGATACGCAGTATTTT.

The chain employs TRBV5-1 and TRBJ2-2; 9 bases agree with TRBD1. Germline V gene data show CDR1 as SGHRS and CDR2 as YFSETQ. This CDR3 region has 16 residues. V lost 5 bases and J lost 2; bases outside the gene matches: 7. The CDR3 here is CASRASGQGNTGELFF. CDR3 DNA: TGCGCCAGCAGGGCCTCGGGACAGGGAAACACCGGGGAGCTGTTTTTT.

The rearrangement uses TRBV5-1 and TRBJ2-7; 7 nucleotides line up with TRBD2. V lost 1 base to trimming and J lost 5 bases; unmatched junction nucleotides: 3. This CDR3 spans 13 amino acids. Germline V gives CDR1 SGHRS, CDR2 YFSETQ. The CDR3 protein is CASSLTSDDEQYF. For the CDR3, the DNA is TGCGCCAGCAGCTTGACTAGCGACGACGAGCAGTACTTC.

As to this clone: The junction departs from germline at one end; a sequencing error may be responsible. This chain connects TRBV14 to TRBJ2-3, with 9 nucleotides matching TRBD2. The germline CDR1 and CDR2 sequences are SGHDN and FVKESK. There are 16 residues in the CDR3. The CDR3 DNA follows: TGTGCCAGCAGTCAAGTAATGGGACTAGCTGCAGATACGCAGTATTTT. This sequence encodes CASSQVMGLAADTQYF.

Remarks on this clone: Other DNA sequences in this sample translate to the same CDR3. V gene TRBV5-6 combines with J gene TRBJ1-6; 9 bases match TRBD1. Losses at the gene ends were 4 bases for V and 8 bases for J; bases not matched to a gene: 7. There are 15 residues in the CDR3. The germline V gene has CDR1 SGHDT and CDR2 YYEEEE. The DNA for the CDR3 is TGTGCCAGCAGCCCGTGGGGACAGGGCTATTCACCCCTCCACTTT. Residues: CASSPWGQGYSPLHF.

The chain is built from TRBV5-4 and TRBJ1-5; a weak D match, TRBD1 (5 bases). CDR1 SGHNT and CDR2 YYREEE come from the germline V gene (reference sequence). The CDR3 length is 16 residues. Trimming took 4 bases from V and 1 from J, leaving 15 bases between them. The CDR3 loop is CASSPDRPDSNQPQHF. DNA of the CDR3: TGTGCCAGCAGCCCCGACAGACCCGACAGCAATCAGCCCCAGCATTTT. The entire variable domain, with the rest obtained from reference TRBV5-4 and TRBJ1-5, is as follows: ETGVTQSPTHLIKTRGQQVTLRCSSQSGHNTVSWYQQALGQGPQFIFQYYREEENGRGNFPPRFSGLQFPNYSSELNVNALELDDSALYLCASSPDRPDSNQPQHFGDGTRLSIL.

The chain uses TRBV5-3 and TRBJ1-2; D ambiguous. TRBV5-3 is known as an ORF, though its function is uncertain. CDR3 size: 13 residues. Trimming removed 3 bases from V and 1 base from J, with 7 bases in between. The CDR3 bases are TGTGCCAGAAGCTACCAGTTTAACTATGGCTACACCTTC. It yields the protein CARSYQFNYGYTF.

This chain joins TRBV25-1 and TRBJ1-4, with unresolved D. Germline V gene lookup returns CDR1 MGHDK and CDR2 SYGVNS. The V end was cut by 6 bases, the J end by 3 bases, with 5 bases between. This CDR3 is 12 amino acids long. This CDR3 is CASSSSNEKLFF. CDR3 DNA sequence: TGTGCCAGCAGCAGTTCTAATGAAAAACTGTTTTTT.